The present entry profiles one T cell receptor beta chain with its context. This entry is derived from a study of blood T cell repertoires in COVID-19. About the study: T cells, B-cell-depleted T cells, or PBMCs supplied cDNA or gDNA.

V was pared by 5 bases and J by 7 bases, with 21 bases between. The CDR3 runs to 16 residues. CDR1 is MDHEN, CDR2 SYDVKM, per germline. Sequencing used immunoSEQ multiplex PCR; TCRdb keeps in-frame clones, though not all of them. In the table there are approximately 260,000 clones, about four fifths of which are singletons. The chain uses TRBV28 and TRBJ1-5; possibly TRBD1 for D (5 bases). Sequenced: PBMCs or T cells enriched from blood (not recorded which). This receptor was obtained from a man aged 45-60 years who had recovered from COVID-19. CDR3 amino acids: CASSPGGGVSEQPQHF. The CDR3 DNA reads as TGTGCCAGCAGTCCGGGGGGGGGAGTCTCAGAACAGCCCCAGCATTTT.